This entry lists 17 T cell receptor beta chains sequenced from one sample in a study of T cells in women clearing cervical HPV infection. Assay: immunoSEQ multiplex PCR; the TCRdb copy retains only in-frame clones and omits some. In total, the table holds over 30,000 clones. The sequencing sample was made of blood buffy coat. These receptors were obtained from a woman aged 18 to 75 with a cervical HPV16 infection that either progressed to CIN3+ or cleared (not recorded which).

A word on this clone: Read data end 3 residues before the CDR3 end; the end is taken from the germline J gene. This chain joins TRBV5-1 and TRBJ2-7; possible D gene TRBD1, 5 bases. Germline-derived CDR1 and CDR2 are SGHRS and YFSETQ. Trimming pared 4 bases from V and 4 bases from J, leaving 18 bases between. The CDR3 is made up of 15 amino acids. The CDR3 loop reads CASSLGHADSYEQYF. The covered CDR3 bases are TGCGCCAGCAGCCTAGGACATGCCGATAGTTACGAG.

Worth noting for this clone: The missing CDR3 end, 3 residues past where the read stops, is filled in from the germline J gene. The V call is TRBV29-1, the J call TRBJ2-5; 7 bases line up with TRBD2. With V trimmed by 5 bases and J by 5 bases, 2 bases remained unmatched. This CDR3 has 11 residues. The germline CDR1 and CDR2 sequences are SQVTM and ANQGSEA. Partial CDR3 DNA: TGCAGCGTTAGGGAGGGGGAGACC. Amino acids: CSVREGET. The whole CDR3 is CSVREGETQYF.

This CDR3 is CASSLQGSPTDTQYF. The covered CDR3 bases are TGCGCCAGCAGCTTACAGGGTTCCCCCACAGATACG. The chain carries TRBV5-1 and TRBJ2-3, with D perhaps matching TRBD1 (6 bases). The read gets to within 3 residues of the CDR3 end, and the germline J gene fills in the rest. The germline V gene has CDR1 SGHRS and CDR2 YFSETQ. This CDR3 region has 15 residues. V shed 2 bases and J shed 2 bases, with 12 bases lying between them.

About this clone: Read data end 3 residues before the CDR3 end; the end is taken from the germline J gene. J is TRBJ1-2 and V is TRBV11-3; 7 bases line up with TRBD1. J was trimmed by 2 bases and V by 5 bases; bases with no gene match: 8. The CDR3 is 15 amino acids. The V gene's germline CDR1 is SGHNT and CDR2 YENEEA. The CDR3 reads CASSARQGRNYGYTF. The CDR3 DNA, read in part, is TGTGCCAGCAGCGCCAGACAGGGTCGGAACTATGGC.

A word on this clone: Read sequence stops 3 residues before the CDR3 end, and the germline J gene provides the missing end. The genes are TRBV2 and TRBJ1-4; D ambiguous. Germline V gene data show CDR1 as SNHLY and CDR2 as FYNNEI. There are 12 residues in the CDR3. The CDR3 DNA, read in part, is TGTGCCAGCAGTGAAGGCGTTTCACCA. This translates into CASSEGVSP. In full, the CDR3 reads CASSEGVSPLFF.

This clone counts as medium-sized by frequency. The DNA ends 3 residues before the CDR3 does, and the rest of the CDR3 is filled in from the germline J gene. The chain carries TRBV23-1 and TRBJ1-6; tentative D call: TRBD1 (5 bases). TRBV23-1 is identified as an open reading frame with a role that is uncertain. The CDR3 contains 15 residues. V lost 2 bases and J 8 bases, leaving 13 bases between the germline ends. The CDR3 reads CASSQPGRVDSPLHF. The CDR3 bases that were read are TGCGCCAGCAGTCAACCCGGCAGGGTCGATTCACCC.

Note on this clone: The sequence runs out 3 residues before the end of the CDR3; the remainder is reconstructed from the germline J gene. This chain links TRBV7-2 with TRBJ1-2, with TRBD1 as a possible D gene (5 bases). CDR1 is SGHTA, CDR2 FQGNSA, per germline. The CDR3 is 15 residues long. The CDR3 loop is CASSTGTSGFYDYTF. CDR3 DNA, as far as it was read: TGTGCCAGCAGCACCGGGACTAGCGGATTCTACGAC.

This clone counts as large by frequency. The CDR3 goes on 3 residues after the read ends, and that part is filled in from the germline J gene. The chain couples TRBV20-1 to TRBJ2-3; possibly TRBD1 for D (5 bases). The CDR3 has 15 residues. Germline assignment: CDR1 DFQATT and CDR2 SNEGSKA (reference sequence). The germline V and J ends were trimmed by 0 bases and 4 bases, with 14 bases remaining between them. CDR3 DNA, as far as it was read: TGCAGTGCTAGAGATCTACAGGTGTACGCAGATACG. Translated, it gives CSARDLQVYADT. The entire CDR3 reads CSARDLQVYADTQYF.

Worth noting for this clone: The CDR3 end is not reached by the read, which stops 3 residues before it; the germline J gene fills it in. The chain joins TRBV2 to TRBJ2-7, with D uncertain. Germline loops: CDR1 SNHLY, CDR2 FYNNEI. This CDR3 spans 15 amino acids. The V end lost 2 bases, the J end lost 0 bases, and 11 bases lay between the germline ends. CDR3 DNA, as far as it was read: TGTGCCAGCAGTGAAACCCAGGTTAGCTCCTACGAG. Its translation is CASSETQVSSYE. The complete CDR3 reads CASSETQVSSYEQYF.

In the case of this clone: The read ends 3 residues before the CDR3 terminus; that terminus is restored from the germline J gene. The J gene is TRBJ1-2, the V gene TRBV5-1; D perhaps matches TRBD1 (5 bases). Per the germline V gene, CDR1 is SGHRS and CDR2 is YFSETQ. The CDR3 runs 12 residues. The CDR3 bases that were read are TGCGCCAGCAGCTTGGCAGGGAATAGC. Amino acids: CASSLAGNS. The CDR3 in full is CASSLAGNSYTF.

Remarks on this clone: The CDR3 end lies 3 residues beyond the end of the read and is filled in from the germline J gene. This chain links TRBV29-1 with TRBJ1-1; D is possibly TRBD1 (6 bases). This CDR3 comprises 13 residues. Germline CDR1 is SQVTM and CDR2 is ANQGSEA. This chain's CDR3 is CSVAGQFKIEAFF. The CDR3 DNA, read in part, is TGCAGCGTCGCCGGACAGTTCAAGATCGAA. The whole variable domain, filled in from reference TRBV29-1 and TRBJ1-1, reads SAVISQKPSRDICQRGTSLTIQCQVDSQVTMMFWYRQQPGQSLTLIATANQGSEATYESGFVIDKFPISRPNLTFSTLTVSNMSPEDSSIYLCSVAGQFKIEAFFGQGTRLTVV.

The covered CDR3 bases are TGTGCCAGTAGTATCTCTAGCGAAGGTAATGAG. This codes for CASSISSEGNE. The whole CDR3 sequence is CASSISSEGNEQFF. V usage is TRBV19 and J usage is TRBJ2-1; weak D call: TRBD2 (6 bases). The read terminates 3 residues ahead of where the CDR3 ends, so the germline J gene completes it. V lost 3 bases, J lost 7 bases, and 13 bases lay in between. The CDR3 extends over 14 amino acids. From germline, CDR1 is LNHDA and CDR2 SQIVND (reference sequence).

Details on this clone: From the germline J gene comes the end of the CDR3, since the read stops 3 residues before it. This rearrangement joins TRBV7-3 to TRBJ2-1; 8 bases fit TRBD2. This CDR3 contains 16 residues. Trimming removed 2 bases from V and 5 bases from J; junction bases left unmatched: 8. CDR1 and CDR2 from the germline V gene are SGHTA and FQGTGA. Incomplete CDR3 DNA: TGTGCCAGCAGCTTATCCGTAACTAGCGGTGACAATGAG. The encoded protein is CASSLSVTSGDNE. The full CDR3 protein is CASSLSVTSGDNEQFF.

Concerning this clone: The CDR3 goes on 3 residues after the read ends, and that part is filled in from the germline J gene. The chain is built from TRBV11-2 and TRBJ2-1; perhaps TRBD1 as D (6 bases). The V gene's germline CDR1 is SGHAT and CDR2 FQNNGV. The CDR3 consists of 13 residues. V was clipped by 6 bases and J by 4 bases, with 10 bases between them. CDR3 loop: CASRSTGYNEQFF. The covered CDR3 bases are TGTGCCAGCAGGTCTACAGGGTACAATGAG.

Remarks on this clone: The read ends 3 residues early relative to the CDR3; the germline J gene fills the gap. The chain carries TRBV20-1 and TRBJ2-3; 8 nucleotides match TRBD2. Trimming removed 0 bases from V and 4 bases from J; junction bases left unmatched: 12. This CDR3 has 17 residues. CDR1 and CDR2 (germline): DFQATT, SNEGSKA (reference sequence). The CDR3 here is CSARDVLREEVSDTQYF. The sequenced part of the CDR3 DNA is TGCAGTGCTAGAGACGTATTGCGGGAGGAGGTTTCAGATACG.

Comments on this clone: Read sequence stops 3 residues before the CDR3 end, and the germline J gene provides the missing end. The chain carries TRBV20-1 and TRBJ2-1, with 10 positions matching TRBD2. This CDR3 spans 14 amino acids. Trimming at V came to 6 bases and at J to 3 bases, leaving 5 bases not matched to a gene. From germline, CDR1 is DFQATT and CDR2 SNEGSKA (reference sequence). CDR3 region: CSAGSSGSYNEQFF. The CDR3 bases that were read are TGCAGTGCGGGATCTAGCGGGAGCTACAATGAG.

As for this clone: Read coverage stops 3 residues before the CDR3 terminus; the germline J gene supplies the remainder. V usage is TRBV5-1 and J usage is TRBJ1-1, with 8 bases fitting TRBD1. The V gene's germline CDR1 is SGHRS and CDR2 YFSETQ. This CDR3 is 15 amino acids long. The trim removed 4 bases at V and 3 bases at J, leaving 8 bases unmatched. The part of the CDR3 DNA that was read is TGCGCCAGCAGCGGAACACAGGGGGGGGACACTGAA. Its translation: CASSGTQGGDTE. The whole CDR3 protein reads CASSGTQGGDTEAFF.